These 5 T cell receptor beta chains came from one sample sequenced in a study of PD-1 blockade in classical Hodgkin lymphoma. All patients relapsed after autologous stem cell transplantation, and brentuximab vedotin exposure varied. TCRdb keeps only in-frame clones here, not all; method: immunoSEQ multiplex PCR. There are a few thousand clones in the sample; approximately 74% occur only once, and about 53% lies in the top ten. Source: peripheral blood mononuclear cells (PBMCs), taken at baseline. These receptors originate from a human donor with classical Hodgkin lymphoma.

A single count supports this clone. V usage is TRBV20-1 and J usage is TRBJ1-2; D is unclear. CDR1 and CDR2 (germline): DFQATT, SNEGSKA (reference sequence). The germline V and J ends were trimmed by 3 bases and 4 bases, with 3 bases remaining between them. The CDR3 length is 10 residues. The CDR3 DNA sequence: TGCAGTGCTAGCGTCTATGGCTACACCTTC. This encodes CSASVYGYTF.

The CDR3 DNA reads TGTGCCAGCAGCAAAGCCTCCGGGACTAGCTACGAGCAGTACTTC. Amino acid sequence: CASSKASGTSYEQYF. The rearrangement uses TRBV21-1 and TRBJ2-7; the table's D gene call, TRBD2, was not cross checked with the DNA. TRBV21-1 constitutes a pseudogene. The CDR3 sequence is 15 residues long.

This sequence joins TRBV5-3 and TRBJ2-2; a weak D match, TRBD2 (6 bases). TRBV5-3 carries the ORF label, with uncertain function. V lost 5 bases and J lost 13, with 12 bases in between. The CDR3 length is 11 residues. In DNA form, the CDR3 reads TGTGCCAGAAGGTGGGGGGTAGGGCTGTTTTTT. As protein: CARRWGVGLFF.

The rearrangement links TRBV5-8 to TRBJ2-5; D ambiguous. V was shortened by 1 base and J by 1 base, with 11 bases between the two germline ends. CDR1 and CDR2 from the germline V gene are SGHTS and YDEGEE. The CDR3 has 15 residues. Written as DNA, the CDR3 is TGTGCCAGCAGCTTGTGGAACAGCCTCCAAGAGACCCAGTACTTC. It is translated as CASSLWNSLQETQYF.

V is TRBV9 and J is TRBJ2-1; TRBD2 matches at 12 bases. V trimming: 4 bases; J trimming: 2 bases; junction bases outside the gene matches: 4. Per the germline V gene, CDR1 is SGDLS and CDR2 is YYNGEE. The CDR3 extends over 16 amino acids. In DNA, the CDR3 is TGTGCCAGCAGCCCTCGGACTAGCGGGACCTACAATGAGCAGTTCTTC. Translating gives CASSPRTSGTYNEQFF.